Here is one T cell receptor (beta chain) with its context. The target of this receptor is not known. The record has no base qualities; no much larger clone is one base away. The data were taken from a study of shared clonotypes between healthy human individuals (dated by TCRdb to 2018 to 2020). Turning to the overall study: A few men and two women, aged 18 to 49 years, made up the cohort. For each donor, CD4 naive and CD4 memory were each given three plates, CD8 naive was given two plates, and CD8 memory was given one plate. Blood TCR repertoires of 5 or 6 healthy adults were deeply sequenced to estimate repertoire size and the extent of clonotype sharing between individuals. To increase sequencing depth and limit assay-specific biases, different laboratories used diverse techniques to prepare libraries and sequence TCR repertoires. Leukapheresis yielded between about 0.9 and 9.5 billion PBMCs per donor. Broad study findings and their caveats: Only blood was sampled, and tissue TCR repertoires likely differ from those in blood. Estimated clonotype richness was generally larger for naive than for memory subsets. Compared with non-shared clonotypes, clonotypes shared by all four sorted-subset donors had higher generation probabilities. Pairwise subsampling led to the expectation that sequencing depth would affect the degree of clonotype sharing among donors. Sharing across several donors was observed for about 4.8% of naive CD4, less than 4% of naive CD8, 2% to 2.5% of memory CD4, and less than 0.45% of memory CD8 clonotypes. Incomplete sequencing was indicated by rarefaction of sorted-subset datasets, despite the large sequencing depth. Because the study included a small number of donors, the genetic and exposure-history diversity represented was limited.

The donors were healthy, HIV-negative adults who had no recently reported acute infections or vaccinations. All donors were Caucasian adults living in Nashville, Tennessee, USA. CD4+ T cells were enriched by magnetic negative selection; naive cells were then positively selected on CD45RA, and the negative fraction formed the memory subset. Blood was obtained by leukapheresis, after which PBMCs were separated by Ficoll-Histopaque density gradient centrifugation and cryopreserved in liquid nitrogen vapor phase. Analytical flow cytometry was used to check the purity and quantity of each magnetically sorted T cell population. Genomic DNA was isolated from every sorted fraction and measured by UV absorbance on a Nanodrop 2000c. TCR CDR3 regions were amplified from genomic DNA by multiplex PCR using the deep immunoSEQ assay. For each cell subset, the extracted genomic DNA was distributed evenly across all wells of several immunoSEQ 96-well plates, and each plate served as one replicate. Each replicate PCR for sorted subsets received about 180 ng genomic DNA, equal to tens of thousands of T cell genomes. The purified libraries were quantified using a Qubit 3.0 fluorometer, sized with a Bioanalyzer 2100, and then quantified again using the KAPA Library Quantification kit. Each immunoSEQ 96-well plate was sequenced on its own single-read 150-cycle Illumina NextSeq 550 flow cell. The authors processed their data as follows. Because the immunoSEQ output included only junctional sequences and no quality scores, the filtering could not be the same as the filtering used for full-length reads. Sequences were annotated with PyIR, a Python wrapper for IgBLAST v1.9, using IMGT germline references to assign V/J genes and CDR3. Reads were removed for weak V/J assignments (E-value above 1e-6), missing CDR3, stop codons, out-of-frame junctions, or ambiguous translated residues. V3J clonotypes were defined as sequences sharing the same inferred V gene, J gene, and CDR3 amino acid sequence. The percentage overlap between two repertoires was calculated by dividing the number of shared unique clonotypes by the size of the smaller repertoire. RTK rarefaction, the Chao1 estimator, and Recon v2.1 estimates of unobserved clonotypes were used to assess repertoire richness. For all TCRbeta clonotypes obtained by the gDNA method from a few donors, generation probabilities were computed with OLGA. Here the immuneACCESS table is served through TCRdb, limited to in-frame sequences with V and J called. Missing clones are a known gap in these copies; in checked studies unresolved V genes cover under half, and the rest lacks a known reason. For V, J and clone size, that table is used; D and trimming come from the DNA. A total of about 2.4 million clones appear in this sample, 80% to 95% of them only once. Of the sample, approximately 0.37% is held by the ten largest clones.

Trimming removed 0 bases from V and 1 base from J, leaving 10 bases between the germline ends. The germline V gene sets CDR1 to SGHRS and CDR2 to YFSETQ. Including cysteine and phenylalanine, the CDR3 has 15 amino acids. The CDR3 DNA has 45 bases and is translated from base 1. Sequencing was performed on naive CD4+ T cells from PBMCs. What the cell subset or site label conveys for this sample: CD45RA+ positively selected. The chain joins TRBV5-1 to TRBJ2-5, and possibly TRBD2, on 5 matching bases. The sequence was obtained from a man aged 18-30 years in good health. Some clones in this sample may be carry-over from other donors' samples. DNA sequence: TGCGCCAGCAGCTTGGTGCAGGCGGGCCAAGAGACCCAGTACTTC. It translates as CASSLVQAGQETQYF.